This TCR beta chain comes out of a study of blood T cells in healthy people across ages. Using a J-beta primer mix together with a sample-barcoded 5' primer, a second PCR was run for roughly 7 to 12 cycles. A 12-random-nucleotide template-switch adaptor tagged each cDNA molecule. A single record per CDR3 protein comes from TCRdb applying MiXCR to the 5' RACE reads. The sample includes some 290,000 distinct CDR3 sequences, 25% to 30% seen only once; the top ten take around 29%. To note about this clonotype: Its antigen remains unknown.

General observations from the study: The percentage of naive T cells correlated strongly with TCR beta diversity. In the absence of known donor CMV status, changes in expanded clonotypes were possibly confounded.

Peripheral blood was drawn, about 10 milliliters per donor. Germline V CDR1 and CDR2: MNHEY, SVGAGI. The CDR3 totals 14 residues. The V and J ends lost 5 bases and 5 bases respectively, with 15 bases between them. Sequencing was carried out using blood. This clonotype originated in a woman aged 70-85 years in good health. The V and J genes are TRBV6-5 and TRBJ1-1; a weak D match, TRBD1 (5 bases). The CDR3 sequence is CASSLNQGGTEAFF. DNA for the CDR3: TGTGCCAGCAGTCTTAATCAGGGCGGAACTGAAGCTTTCTTT.